The rows below give T cell receptor beta chains drawn from one sample of a study of CD8 T cells in ankylosing spondylitis. MiXCR was run by TCRdb on the 5' RACE reads, yielding one entry per CDR3 protein. Of about 450,000 distinct CDR3 sequences listed, roughly 25% are singletons. Sample: blood, either unsorted or a sorted T cell fraction (not recorded which). All receptors derive from a male donor with ankylosing spondylitis. Each CDR3 is given with its conserved first and last residue. Each record gives: J gene, D gene, clone size, V gene, CDR3 DNA, CDR3 protein. The D gene is left open where the match is weak. For some rows the clone size is stated as once, few or many, or as a class when expanded; others skip it.

j_call: TRBJ1-4; d_call: .; clone_size: few; v_call: TRBV20-1; cdr3_nt: TGCAGTGCAAGCAGATGGACAGTTATGGATGAAAAACTGTTTTTT; cdr3_aa: CSASRWTVMDEKLFF
j_call: TRBJ2-2; d_call: TRBD2; clone_size: .; v_call: TRBV7-6; cdr3_nt: TGTGCCAGCGGGCAGACTAGCGGGAGGGCTAGCACCGGGGAGCTGTTTTTT; cdr3_aa: CASGQTSGRASTGELFF
j_call: TRBJ2-1; d_call: TRBD2; clone_size: few; v_call: TRBV24-1; cdr3_nt: TGTGCCACCAGTGATCCTACTAGCGGGAGCTCCTACAATGAGCAGTTCTTC; cdr3_aa: CATSDPTSGSSYNEQFF
j_call: TRBJ2-6; d_call: .; clone_size: .; v_call: TRBV15; cdr3_nt: TGTGCCACCAGCAGGACTGCTGGGGCCAACGTCCTGACTTTC; cdr3_aa: CATSRTAGANVLTF
j_call: TRBJ2-7; d_call: .; clone_size: .; v_call: TRBV12-3/TRBV12-4; cdr3_nt: TGTGCCAGCAGTTCCGAGGCGGTTCGGATCTACGAGCAGTACTTC; cdr3_aa: CASSSEAVRIYEQYF
j_call: TRBJ2-1; d_call: .; clone_size: once; v_call: TRBV18; cdr3_nt: TGTGCCAGCTCACCGCGGTCCCGGAGCTCCTACAATGAGCAGTTCTTC; cdr3_aa: CASSPRSRSSYNEQFF
j_call: TRBJ2-3; d_call: TRBD2; clone_size: few; v_call: TRBV4-1; cdr3_nt: TGCGCCAGCAGCCTCGGGTACGGGAGGGCAGATACGCAGTATTTT; cdr3_aa: CASSLGYGRADTQYF
j_call: TRBJ1-2; d_call: .; clone_size: many; v_call: TRBV5-1; cdr3_nt: TGCGCCAGCAGCTTTGGTTCCCCGGACAACTATGGCTACACCTTC; cdr3_aa: CASSFGSPDNYGYTF
j_call: TRBJ1-1; d_call: .; clone_size: .; v_call: TRBV5-1; cdr3_nt: TGCGCCAGCAGCTTGGCGTGGGGGTCCACTGAAGCTTTCTTT; cdr3_aa: CASSLAWGSTEAFF
j_call: TRBJ1-4; d_call: .; clone_size: .; v_call: TRBV7-2; cdr3_nt: TGTGCCAGCAGCCCCGGGAATGAAAAACTGTTTTTT; cdr3_aa: CASSPGNEKLFF
j_call: TRBJ1-1; d_call: .; clone_size: few; v_call: TRBV11-2; cdr3_nt: TGTGCCAGCAGCTTCACCTGGGGGAAGGCTTTCTTT; cdr3_aa: CASSFTWGKAFF
j_call: TRBJ2-6; d_call: .; clone_size: once; v_call: TRBV2; cdr3_nt: TGTGCCAGCAGTGAAGGAGAGGGACCTGGGGCCAACGTCCTGACTTTC; cdr3_aa: CASSEGEGPGANVLTF
j_call: TRBJ2-1; d_call: TRBD2; clone_size: once; v_call: TRBV7-8; cdr3_nt: TGTGCCAGCAGCCCGAGACTAGCGGAGCCACCCTACAATGAGCAGTTCTTC; cdr3_aa: CASSPRLAEPPYNEQFF
j_call: TRBJ1-2; d_call: .; clone_size: .; v_call: TRBV2; cdr3_nt: TGTGCCAGCAGGGGGGACCAGGGGCCTTCAGGCTACACCTTC; cdr3_aa: CASRGDQGPSGYTF
j_call: TRBJ2-3; d_call: TRBD2; clone_size: few; v_call: TRBV20-1; cdr3_nt: TGCAGTGCTAGAGGACTAGCGGTCACAGATACGCAGTATTTT; cdr3_aa: CSARGLAVTDTQYF
j_call: TRBJ2-2; d_call: .; clone_size: few; v_call: TRBV3-1; cdr3_nt: TGTGCCAGCAGCACCGGAATCGGCCGGGTCACCGGGGAGCTGTTTTTT; cdr3_aa: CASSTGIGRVTGELFF
j_call: TRBJ1-5; d_call: .; clone_size: .; v_call: TRBV9; cdr3_nt: TGTGCCAGCAGCGTAGGGGTAGAACAGCCCCAGCATTTT; cdr3_aa: CASSVGVEQPQHF
j_call: TRBJ2-1; d_call: TRBD1; clone_size: .; v_call: TRBV5-1; cdr3_nt: TGCGCCAGCAGCGGCTCGACGACAGGGACCTACAATGAGCAGTTCTTC; cdr3_aa: CASSGSTTGTYNEQFF
j_call: TRBJ2-5; d_call: .; clone_size: .; v_call: TRBV20-1; cdr3_nt: TGCAGCCTTTCCTTCGGCGGAATCCAAGAGACCCAGTACTTC; cdr3_aa: CSLSFGGIQETQYF
j_call: TRBJ2-3; d_call: .; clone_size: many; v_call: TRBV4-2; cdr3_nt: TGTGCCAGCAGCTCCGGCATCCGACAAAAATGGGAGACAGATACGCAGTATTTT; cdr3_aa: CASSSGIRQKWETDTQYF
j_call: TRBJ2-3; d_call: .; clone_size: .; v_call: TRBV30; cdr3_nt: TGTGCCTGGAGTGCAGGGGCATACACGCAGTATTTT; cdr3_aa: CAWSAGAYTQYF
j_call: TRBJ2-1; d_call: .; clone_size: .; v_call: TRBV7-2; cdr3_nt: TGTGCCAGCAGCTTGACCCAAGCCTCCTACAATGAGCAGTTCTTC; cdr3_aa: CASSLTQASYNEQFF
j_call: TRBJ1-2; d_call: TRBD1; clone_size: few; v_call: TRBV7-6; cdr3_nt: TGTGCCAGCAGCGTGACCGGGACAGGGGCTGGCTACACCTTC; cdr3_aa: CASSVTGTGAGYTF